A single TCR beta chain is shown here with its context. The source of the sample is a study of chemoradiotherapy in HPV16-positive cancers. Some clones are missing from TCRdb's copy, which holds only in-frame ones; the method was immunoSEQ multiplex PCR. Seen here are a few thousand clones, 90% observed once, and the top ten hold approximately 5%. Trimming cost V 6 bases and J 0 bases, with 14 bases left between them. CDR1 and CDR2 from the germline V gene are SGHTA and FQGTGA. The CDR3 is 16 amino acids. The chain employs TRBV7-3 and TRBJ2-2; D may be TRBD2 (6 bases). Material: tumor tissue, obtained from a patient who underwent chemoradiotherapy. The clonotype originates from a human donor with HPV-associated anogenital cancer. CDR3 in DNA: TGTGCCAGCAGAAGTGGGGGGACCGCGAACACCGGGGAGCTGTTTTTT. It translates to CASRSGGTANTGELFF.